This T cell receptor beta chain appears in the sequencing data of a study of cytomegalovirus exposure and HLA in healthy donors. General study points: The study designated 150 to 200 TCR beta chains cytomegalovirus-associated.

The germline V gene encodes CDR1 SNHLY and CDR2 FYNNEI. The CDR3 is 16 amino acids. Unmatched junction bases numbered 5, after V lost 5 bases and J lost 2 bases. Sequencing used immunoSEQ multiplex PCR; TCRdb keeps in-frame clones, though not all of them. The table has around 200,000 clones, around 88% seen once; the top ten hold over 2.5%. The approximately 120-subject validation cohort, separate from the roughly 700-subject first cohort, included the donors. Comment on this clone: The antigen is undetermined.

Sequencing input: PBMCs. The receptor was isolated from a woman between 18 and 29 years old in good health and CMV-seronegative. The chain joins TRBV2 to TRBJ2-5, with 13 bases matching TRBD2. CDR3 protein: CASSSILAGGQETQYF. Here the CDR3 DNA reads TGTGCCAGCAGTTCAATACTAGCGGGAGGGCAAGAGACCCAGTACTTC.